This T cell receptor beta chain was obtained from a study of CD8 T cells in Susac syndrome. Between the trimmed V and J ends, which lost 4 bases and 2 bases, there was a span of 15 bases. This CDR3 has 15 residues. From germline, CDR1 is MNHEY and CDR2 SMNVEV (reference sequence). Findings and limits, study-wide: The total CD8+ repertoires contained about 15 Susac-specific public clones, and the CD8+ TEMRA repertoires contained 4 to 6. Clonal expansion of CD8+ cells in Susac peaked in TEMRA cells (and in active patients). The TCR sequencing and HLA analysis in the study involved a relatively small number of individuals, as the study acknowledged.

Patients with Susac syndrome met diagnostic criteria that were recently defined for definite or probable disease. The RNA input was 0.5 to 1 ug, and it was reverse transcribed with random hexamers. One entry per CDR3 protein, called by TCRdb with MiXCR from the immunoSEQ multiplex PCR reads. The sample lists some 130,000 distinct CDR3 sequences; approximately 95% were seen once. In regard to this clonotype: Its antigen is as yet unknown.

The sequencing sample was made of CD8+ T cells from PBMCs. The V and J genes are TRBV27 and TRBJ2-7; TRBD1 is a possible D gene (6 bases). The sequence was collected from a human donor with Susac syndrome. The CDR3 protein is CASSSGTPWAYEQYF. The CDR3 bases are TGTGCCAGCAGTTCCGGGACACCATGGGCCTACGAGCAGTACTTC.